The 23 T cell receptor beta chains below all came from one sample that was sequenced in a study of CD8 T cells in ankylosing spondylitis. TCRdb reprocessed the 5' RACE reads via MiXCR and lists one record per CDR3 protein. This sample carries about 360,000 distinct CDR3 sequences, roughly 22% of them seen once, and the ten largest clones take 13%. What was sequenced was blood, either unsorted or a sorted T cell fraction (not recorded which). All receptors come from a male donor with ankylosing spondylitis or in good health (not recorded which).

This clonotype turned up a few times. The CDR3 is CAISSGDYGYTF. CDR3 sequence (DNA): TGTGCCATCAGTTCAGGGGATTATGGCTACACCTTC. The gene calls are TRBV10-3 and TRBJ1-2, with D possibly matching TRBD1 (6 bases). Per germline, CDR1 ENHRY and CDR2 SYGVKD. The V end was cut by 5 bases, the J end by 5 bases, with 9 bases between. The CDR3 totals 12 residues.

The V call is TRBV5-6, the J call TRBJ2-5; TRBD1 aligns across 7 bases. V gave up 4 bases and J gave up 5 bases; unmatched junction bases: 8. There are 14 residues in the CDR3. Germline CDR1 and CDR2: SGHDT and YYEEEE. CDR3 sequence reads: CASSPRQDRETQYF. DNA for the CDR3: TGTGCCAGCAGCCCCAGACAGGACAGGGAGACCCAGTACTTC.

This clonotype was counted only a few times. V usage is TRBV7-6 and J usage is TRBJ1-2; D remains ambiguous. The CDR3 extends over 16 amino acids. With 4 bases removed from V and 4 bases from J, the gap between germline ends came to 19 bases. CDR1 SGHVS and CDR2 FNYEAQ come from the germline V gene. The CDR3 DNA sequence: TGTGCCAGCAGCTCTTACCCGACGGGCCTTGGCTATGGCTACACCTTC. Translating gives CASSSYPTGLGYGYTF.

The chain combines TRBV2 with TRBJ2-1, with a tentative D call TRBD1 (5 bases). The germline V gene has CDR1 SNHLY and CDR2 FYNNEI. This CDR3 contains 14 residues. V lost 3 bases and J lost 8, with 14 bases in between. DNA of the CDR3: TGTGCCAGCAGTGAGGGCTGGGGCAGTCATGAGCAGTTCTTC. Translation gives CASSEGWGSHEQFF. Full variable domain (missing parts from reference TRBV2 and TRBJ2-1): EPEVTQTPSHQVTQMGQEVILRCVPISNHLYFYWYRQILGQKVEFLVSFYNNEISEKSEIFDDQFSVERPDGSNFTLKIRSTKLEDSAMYFCASSEGWGSHEQFFGPGTRLTVL.

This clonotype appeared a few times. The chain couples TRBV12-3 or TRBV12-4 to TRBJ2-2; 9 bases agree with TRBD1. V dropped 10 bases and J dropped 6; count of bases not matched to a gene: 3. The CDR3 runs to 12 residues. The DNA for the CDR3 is TGTGCCACCCGGACAGGGGCCGGGGAGCTGTTTTTT. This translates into CATRTGAGELFF.

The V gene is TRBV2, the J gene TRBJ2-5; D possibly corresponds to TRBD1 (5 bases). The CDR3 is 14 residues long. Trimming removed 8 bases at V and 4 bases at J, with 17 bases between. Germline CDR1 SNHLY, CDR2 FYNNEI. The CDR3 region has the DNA TGTGCCAGCGAAGGGTGGGGCGTCGCAGAGACCCAGTACTTC. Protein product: CASEGWGVAETQYF.

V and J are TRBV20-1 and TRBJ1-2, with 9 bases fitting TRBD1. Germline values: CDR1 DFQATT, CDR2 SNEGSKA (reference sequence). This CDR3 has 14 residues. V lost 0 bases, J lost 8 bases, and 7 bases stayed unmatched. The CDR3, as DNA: TGCAGTGCTAGAGATACACAGGGGGCTAACGGCTACACCTTC. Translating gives CSARDTQGANGYTF.

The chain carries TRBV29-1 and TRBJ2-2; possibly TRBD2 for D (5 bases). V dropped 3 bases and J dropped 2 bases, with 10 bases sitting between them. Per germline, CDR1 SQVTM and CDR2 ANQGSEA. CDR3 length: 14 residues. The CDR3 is CSVEGDTNTGELFF. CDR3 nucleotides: TGCAGCGTTGAGGGAGACACTAACACCGGGGAGCTGTTTTTT.

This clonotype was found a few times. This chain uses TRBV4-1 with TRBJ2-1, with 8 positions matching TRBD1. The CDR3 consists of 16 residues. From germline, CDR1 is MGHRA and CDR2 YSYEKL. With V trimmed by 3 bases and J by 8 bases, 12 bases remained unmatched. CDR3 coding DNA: TGCGCCAGCAGCCATGCCCCCGGGACAGGTAAGGATGAGCAGTTCTTC. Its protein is CASSHAPGTGKDEQFF.

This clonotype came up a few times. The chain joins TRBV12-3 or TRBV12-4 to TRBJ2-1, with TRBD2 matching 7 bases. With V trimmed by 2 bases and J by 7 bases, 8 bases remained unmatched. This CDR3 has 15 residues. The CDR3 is CASSLMGGGWNEQFF. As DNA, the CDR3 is TGTGCCAGCAGTTTAATGGGGGGAGGGTGGAATGAGCAGTTCTTC.

The CDR3 bases are TGTGCCAGCAGCCAGCACGGGACAGACCCCTCCTACGAGCAGTACTTC. This encodes CASSQHGTDPSYEQYF. The chain employs TRBV3-1 and TRBJ2-7; TRBD1 aligns across 7 bases. The CDR3 has 16 amino acids. Trimming took 3 bases from V and 0 from J; bases not matched to a gene: 8. CDR1 is LGHDT and CDR2 is YNNKEL in the germline V gene (reference sequence).

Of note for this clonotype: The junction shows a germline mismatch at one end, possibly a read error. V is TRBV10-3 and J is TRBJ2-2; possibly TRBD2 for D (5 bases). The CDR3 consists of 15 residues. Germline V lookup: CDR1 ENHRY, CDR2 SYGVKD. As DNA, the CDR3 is TGTTCCATCAGTCCCCGGGTCGGGGAGACCGGGGAGCTGTTTTTT. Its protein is CSISPRVGETGELFF.

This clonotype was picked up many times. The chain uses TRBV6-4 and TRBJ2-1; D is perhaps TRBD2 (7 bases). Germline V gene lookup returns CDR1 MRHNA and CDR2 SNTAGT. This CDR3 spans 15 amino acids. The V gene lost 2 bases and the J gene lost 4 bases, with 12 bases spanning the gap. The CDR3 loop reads CASSDGGGEYNEQFF. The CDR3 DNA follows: TGTGCCAGCAGTGACGGCGGGGGCGAATACAATGAGCAGTTCTTC.

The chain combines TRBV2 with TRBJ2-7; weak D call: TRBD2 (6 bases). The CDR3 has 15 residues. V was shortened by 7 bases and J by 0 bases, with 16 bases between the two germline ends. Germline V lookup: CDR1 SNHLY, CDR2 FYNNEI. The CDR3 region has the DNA TGTGCCAGCAATGGCCTGGACGGGAGCTCCTACGAGCAGTACTTC. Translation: CASNGLDGSSYEQYF.

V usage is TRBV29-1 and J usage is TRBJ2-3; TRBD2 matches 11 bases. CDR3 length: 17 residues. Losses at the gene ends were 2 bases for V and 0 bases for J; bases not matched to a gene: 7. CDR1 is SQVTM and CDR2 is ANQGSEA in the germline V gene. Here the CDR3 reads CSVELTTSGGSTDTQYF. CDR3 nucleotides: TGCAGCGTTGAATTAACTACTAGCGGGGGAAGCACAGATACGCAGTATTTT.

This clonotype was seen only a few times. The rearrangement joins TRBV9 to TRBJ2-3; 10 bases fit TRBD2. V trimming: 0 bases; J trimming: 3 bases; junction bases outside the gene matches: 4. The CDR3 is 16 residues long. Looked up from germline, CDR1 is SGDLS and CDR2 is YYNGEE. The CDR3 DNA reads TGTGCCAGCAGCGTAGGAAGGGGACTAGCGACAGATACGCAGTATTTT. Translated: CASSVGRGLATDTQYF.

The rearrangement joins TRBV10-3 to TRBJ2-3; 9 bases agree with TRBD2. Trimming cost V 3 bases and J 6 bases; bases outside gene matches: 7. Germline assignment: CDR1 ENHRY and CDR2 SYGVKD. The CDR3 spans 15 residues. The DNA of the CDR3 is TGTGCCATCAGTGAATCAGCGGGGGGATGGGATACGCAGTATTTT. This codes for CAISESAGGWDTQYF.

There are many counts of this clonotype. The CDR3, as DNA: TGTGCCAGCGGGGGAGGGGAGCTGTTTTTT. Protein product: CASGGGELFF. The V and J genes are TRBV27 and TRBJ2-2, with D possibly called TRBD1 or TRBD2 (5 bases each). Trimming pared 8 bases from V and 8 bases from J, leaving 6 bases between. The germline V gene encodes CDR1 MNHEY and CDR2 SMNVEV (reference sequence). CDR3 length: 10 amino acids.

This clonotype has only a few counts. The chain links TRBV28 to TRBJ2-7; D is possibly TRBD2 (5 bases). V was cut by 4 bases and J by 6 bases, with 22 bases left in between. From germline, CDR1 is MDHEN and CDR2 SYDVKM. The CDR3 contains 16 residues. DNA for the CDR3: TGTGCCAGCAGTTCGCGACCTTCGGGGTCCTCCGGCGAGCAGTACTTC. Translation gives CASSSRPSGSSGEQYF.

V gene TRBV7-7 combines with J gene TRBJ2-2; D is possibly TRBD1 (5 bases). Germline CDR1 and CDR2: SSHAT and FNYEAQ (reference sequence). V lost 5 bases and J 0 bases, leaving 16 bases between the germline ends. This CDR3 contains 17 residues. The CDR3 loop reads CASSPNRLTSNTGELFF. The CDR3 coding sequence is TGTGCCAGCAGCCCGAACAGGCTTACCTCGAACACCGGGGAGCTGTTTTTT.

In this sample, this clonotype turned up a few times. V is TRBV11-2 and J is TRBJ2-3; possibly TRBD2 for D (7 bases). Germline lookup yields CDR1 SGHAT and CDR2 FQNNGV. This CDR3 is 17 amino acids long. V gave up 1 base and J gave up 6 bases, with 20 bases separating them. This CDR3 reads CASSLGWGTGGVDTQYF. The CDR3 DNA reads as TGTGCCAGCAGCTTAGGGTGGGGCACGGGGGGCGTGGATACGCAGTATTTT.

The CDR3 region has the DNA TGTGCCAGCAGCCCCGCCGGAAAGCAGTTCTTC. Translation gives CASSPAGKQFF. This rearrangement joins TRBV12-3 or TRBV12-4 to TRBJ2-1; unclear D gene. Trimming took 6 bases from V and 11 from J, leaving 11 bases between them. CDR3 length: 11 amino acids.

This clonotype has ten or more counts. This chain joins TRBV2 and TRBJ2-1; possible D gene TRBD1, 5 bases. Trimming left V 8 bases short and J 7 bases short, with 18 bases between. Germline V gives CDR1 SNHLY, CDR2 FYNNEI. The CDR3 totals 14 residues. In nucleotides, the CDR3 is TGTGCCAGCCTGGGCAGGCAGGGTCGTAATGAGCAGTTCTTC. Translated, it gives CASLGRQGRNEQFF.